The entry below describes one T cell receptor beta chain. Its antigen is still unknown. The data were obtained in a study of blood T cells in healthy people across ages. Study-wide results and limits: The authors considered diversity estimates from one million T cells to be underestimates. Roughly linearly, TCR beta diversity per million T cells fell as age increased. With naive T cell percentage, TCR beta diversity showed a strong correlation.

Sample-barcoded 5' priming and a J-beta primer mix drove a second PCR of roughly 6 to 12 cycles. TCRdb processed the 5' RACE reads anew with MiXCR; each CDR3 protein has one entry. The sample lists hundreds of thousands of distinct CDR3 sequences, approximately 51% occurring once. The CDR3 has 14 amino acids. Trimming removed 0 bases from V and 7 bases from J, with 12 bases in between. CDR1 and CDR2 from the germline V gene are LNHNV and YYDKDF (reference sequence). Around 10 milliliters of peripheral blood were drawn from each donor. The sample comprised blood. This rearrangement joins TRBV15 to TRBJ1-2; possibly TRBD1 for D (6 bases). This sequence was found in a man between 60 and 75 years old in good health. The CDR3 spells CATSRDRGAGGYTF. As DNA, the CDR3 is TGTGCCACCAGCAGAGATCGGGGGGCGGGTGGCTACACCTTC.